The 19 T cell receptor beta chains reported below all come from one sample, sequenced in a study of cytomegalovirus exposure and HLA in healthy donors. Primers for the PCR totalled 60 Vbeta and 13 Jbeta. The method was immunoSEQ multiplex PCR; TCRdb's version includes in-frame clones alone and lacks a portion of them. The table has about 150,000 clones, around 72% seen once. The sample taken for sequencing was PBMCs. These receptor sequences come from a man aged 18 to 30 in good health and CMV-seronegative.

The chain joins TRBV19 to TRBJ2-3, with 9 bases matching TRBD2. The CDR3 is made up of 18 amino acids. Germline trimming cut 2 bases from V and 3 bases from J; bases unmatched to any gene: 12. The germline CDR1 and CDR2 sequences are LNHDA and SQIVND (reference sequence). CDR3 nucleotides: TGTGCCAGTAGTATATTAACCTCTGCGACTAGCGGTACAGATACGCAGTATTTT. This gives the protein CASSILTSATSGTDTQYF.

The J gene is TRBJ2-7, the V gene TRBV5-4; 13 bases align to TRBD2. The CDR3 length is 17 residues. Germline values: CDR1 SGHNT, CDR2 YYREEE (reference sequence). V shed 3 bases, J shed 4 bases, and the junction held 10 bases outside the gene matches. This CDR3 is CASSYGLAGAGSYEQYF. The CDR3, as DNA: TGTGCCAGCAGCTACGGACTAGCGGGAGCCGGGAGTTACGAGCAGTACTTC.

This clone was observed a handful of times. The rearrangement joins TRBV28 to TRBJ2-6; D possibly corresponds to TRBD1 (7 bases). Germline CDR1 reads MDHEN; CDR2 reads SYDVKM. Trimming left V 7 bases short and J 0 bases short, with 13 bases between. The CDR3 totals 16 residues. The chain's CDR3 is CASTGGPSSGANVLTF. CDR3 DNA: TGTGCCAGCACAGGGGGGCCAAGCTCTGGGGCCAACGTCCTGACTTTC.

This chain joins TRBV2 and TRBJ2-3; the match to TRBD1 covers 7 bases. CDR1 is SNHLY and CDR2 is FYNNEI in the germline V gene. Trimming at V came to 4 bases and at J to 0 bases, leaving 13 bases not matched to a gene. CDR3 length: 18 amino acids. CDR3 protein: CASSGGTRTGSSTDTQYF. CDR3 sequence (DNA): TGTGCCAGCAGTGGGGGGACCAGGACAGGTTCTAGCACAGATACGCAGTATTTT.

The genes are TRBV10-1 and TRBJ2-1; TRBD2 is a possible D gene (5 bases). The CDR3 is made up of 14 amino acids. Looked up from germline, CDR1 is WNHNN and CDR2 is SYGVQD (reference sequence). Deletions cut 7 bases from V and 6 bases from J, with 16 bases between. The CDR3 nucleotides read TGCGCCAGCACACCCAAATCGGGGTCCAATGAGCAGTTCTTC. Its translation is CASTPKSGSNEQFF.

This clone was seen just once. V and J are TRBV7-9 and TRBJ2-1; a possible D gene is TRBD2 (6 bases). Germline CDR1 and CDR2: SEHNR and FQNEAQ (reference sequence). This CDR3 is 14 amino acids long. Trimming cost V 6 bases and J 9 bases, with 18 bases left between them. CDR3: CASSGGRIMGEQFF. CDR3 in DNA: TGTGCCAGCAGTGGTGGGAGGATTATGGGTGAGCAGTTCTTC. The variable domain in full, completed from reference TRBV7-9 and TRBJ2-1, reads DTGVSQNPRHKITKRGQNVTFRCDPISEHNRLYWYRQTLGQGPEFLTYFQNEAQLEKSRLLSDRFSAERPKGSFSTLEIQRTEQGDSAMYLCASSGGRIMGEQFFGPGTRLTVL.

CDR3 sequence (DNA): TGCAGCGTTGACAAGGGCAGGGGTAACGGCTATGGCTACACCTTC. Its protein product is CSVDKGRGNGYGYTF. V and J are TRBV29-1 and TRBJ1-2; perhaps TRBD1 as D (6 bases). This CDR3 region has 15 residues. CDR1 is SQVTM, CDR2 ANQGSEA, per germline. Trimming left V 3 bases short and J 4 bases short, with 18 bases between.

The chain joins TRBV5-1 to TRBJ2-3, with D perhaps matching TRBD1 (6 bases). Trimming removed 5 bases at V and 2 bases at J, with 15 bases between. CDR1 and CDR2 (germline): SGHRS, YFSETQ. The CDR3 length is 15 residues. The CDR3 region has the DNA TGCGCCAGCAGTGAAACAGGGTCTGACACAGATACGCAGTATTTT. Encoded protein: CASSETGSDTDTQYF.

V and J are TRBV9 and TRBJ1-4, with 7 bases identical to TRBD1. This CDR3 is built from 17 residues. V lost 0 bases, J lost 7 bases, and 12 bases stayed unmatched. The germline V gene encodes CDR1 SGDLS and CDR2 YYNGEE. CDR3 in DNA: TGTGCCAGCAGCGTAGCGGGGCGGATAAGGGGGCCTGAAAAACTGTTTTTT. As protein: CASSVAGRIRGPEKLFF.

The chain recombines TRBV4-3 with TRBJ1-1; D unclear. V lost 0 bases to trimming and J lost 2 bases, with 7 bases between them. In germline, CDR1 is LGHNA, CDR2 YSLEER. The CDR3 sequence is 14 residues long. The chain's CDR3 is CASSQESVNTEAFF. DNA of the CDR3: TGCGCCAGCAGCCAAGAAAGCGTAAACACTGAAGCTTTCTTT.

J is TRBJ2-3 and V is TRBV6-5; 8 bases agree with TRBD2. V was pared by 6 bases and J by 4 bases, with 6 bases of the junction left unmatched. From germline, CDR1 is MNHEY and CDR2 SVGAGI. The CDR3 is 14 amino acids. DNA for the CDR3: TGTGCCAGCAGCCCGGGAGGGCCCGCAGATACGCAGTATTTT. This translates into CASSPGGPADTQYF.

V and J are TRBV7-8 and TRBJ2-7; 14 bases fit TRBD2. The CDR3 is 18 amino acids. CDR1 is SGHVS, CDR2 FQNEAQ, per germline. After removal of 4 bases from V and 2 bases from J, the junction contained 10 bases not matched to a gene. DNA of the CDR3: TGTGCCAGCAGCTCCGGACTAGCGGGAGGCCCCAGGGCCTACGAGCAGTACTTC. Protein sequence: CASSSGLAGGPRAYEQYF.

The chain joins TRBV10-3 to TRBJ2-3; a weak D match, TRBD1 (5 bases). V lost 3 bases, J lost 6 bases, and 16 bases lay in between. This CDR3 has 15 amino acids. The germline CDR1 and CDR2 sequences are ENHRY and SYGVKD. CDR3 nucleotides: TGTGCCATCAGTGAAACTTGGGGCATCAGCGATACGCAGTATTTT. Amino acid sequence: CAISETWGISDTQYF.

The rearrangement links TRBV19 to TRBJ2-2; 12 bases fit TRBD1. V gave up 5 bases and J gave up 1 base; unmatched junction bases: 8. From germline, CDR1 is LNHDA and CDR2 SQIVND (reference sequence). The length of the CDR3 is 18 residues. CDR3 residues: CASSSPGQGAQNTGELFF. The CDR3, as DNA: TGTGCCAGTAGTTCACCGGGACAGGGGGCGCAGAACACCGGGGAGCTGTTTTTT.

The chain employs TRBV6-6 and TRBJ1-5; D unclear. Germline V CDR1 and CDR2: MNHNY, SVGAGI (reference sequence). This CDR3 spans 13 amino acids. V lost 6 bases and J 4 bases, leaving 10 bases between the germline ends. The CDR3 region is CASRADINQPQHF. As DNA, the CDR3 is TGTGCCAGCAGGGCAGACATTAATCAGCCCCAGCATTTT.

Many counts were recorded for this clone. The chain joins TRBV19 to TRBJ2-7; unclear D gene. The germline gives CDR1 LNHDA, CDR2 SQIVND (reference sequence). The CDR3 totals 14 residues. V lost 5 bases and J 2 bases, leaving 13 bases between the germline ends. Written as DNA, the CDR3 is TGTGCCAGTAGTCCACACAGCCTCCCCTACGAGCAGTACTTC. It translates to CASSPHSLPYEQYF.

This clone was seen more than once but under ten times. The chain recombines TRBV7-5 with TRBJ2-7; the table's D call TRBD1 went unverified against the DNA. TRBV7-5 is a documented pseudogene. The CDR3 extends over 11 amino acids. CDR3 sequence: CVRSPSYEQYF. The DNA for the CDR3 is TGTGTCAGAAGCCCATCCTACGAGCAGTACTTC.

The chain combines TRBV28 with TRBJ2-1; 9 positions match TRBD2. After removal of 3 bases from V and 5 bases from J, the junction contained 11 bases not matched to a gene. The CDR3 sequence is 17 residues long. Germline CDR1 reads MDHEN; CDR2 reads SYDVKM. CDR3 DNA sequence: TGTGCCAGCAGTTTGTCCCCCGGGACTAGCCTCCACAATGAGCAGTTCTTC. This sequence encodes CASSLSPGTSLHNEQFF.

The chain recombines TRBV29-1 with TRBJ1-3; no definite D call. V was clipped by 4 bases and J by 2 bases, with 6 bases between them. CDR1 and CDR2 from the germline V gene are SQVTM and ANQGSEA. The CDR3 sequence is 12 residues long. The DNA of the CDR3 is TGCAGCGTTGGCACTCCTGGAAACACCATATATTTT. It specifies CSVGTPGNTIYF. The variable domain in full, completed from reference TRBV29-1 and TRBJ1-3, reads SAVISQKPSRDICQRGTSLTIQCQVDSQVTMMFWYRQQPGQSLTLIATANQGSEATYESGFVIDKFPISRPNLTFSTLTVSNMSPEDSSIYLCSVGTPGNTIYFGEGSWLTVV.